These T cell receptor beta chains were read from a single sample in a study of T-cell memory formation after mild COVID-19. TCRdb reprocessed the 5' RACE reads via MiXCR and lists one record per CDR3 protein. The sample has around 310,000 distinct CDR3 sequences; less than 20% are singletons. Sample: PBMCs or a T cell subset sorted from them (not recorded which). These receptors all come from a man younger than 35 who had mild COVID-19 (a few samples of this study predate the infection). Cell type and time point are not known. Both conserved end residues are part of each CDR3. D genes are given only for firm matches. The size of a clone is reported for some rows only, either as once, few or many, or as a class for expanded clones.

15,few,NA,TRBJ1-1,TRBV11-2,TGTGCCAGCAGCTTATGGAGGGGGGTATCCACTGAAGCTTTCTTT,CASSLWRGVSTEAFF
13,NA,NA,TRBJ2-7,TRBV7-2,TGTGCCAGCAGGATAGGAGGGGGTTACGAGCAGTACTTC,CASRIGGGYEQYF
13,NA,TRBD1,TRBJ1-2,TRBV30,TGTGCCTGGAGTGTTAACAGGGGCTATGGCTACACCTTC,CAWSVNRGYGYTF
12,NA,TRBD1,TRBJ1-1,TRBV30,TGTGCCTGGAGTGTACAGGGGACTGAAGCTTTCTTT,CAWSVQGTEAFF
15,few,TRBD2,TRBJ2-1,TRBV4-3,TGCGCCAGCAGCGGACTAGCGGGGCCTTGGGATGAGCAGTTCTTC,CASSGLAGPWDEQFF
12,NA,NA,TRBJ2-3,TRBV24-1,TGTGCCACCAGTGATTTGCGAGATACGCAGTATTTT,CATSDLRDTQYF
14,few,TRBD2,TRBJ2-3,TRBV4-3,TGCGCCAGCAGCAAACTAGCGTACACAGATACGCAGTATTTT,CASSKLAYTDTQYF
13,NA,NA,TRBJ2-7,TRBV30,TGTGCCGGGTTGGTGGGTTCTTCCTACGAGCAGTACTTC,CAGLVGSSYEQYF
13,once,TRBD2,TRBJ2-5,TRBV3-1,TGTGCCAGCAGGGGCGGGGGACTAGAGACCCAGTACTTC,CASRGGGLETQYF
15,NA,NA,TRBJ2-5,TRBV20-1,TGCAGTGCTCATCCTCGGGCAGGAAACCAAGAGACCCAGTACTTC,CSAHPRAGNQETQYF
13,many,NA,TRBJ2-7,TRBV7-2,TGTGCCAGCAGCTTTTACATCTCCTACGAGCAGTACTTC,CASSFYISYEQYF
15,NA,TRBD1,TRBJ2-1,TRBV10-3,TGTGCCATCAGTGTTCGGGACAGGGTCTTCAATGAGCAGTTCTTC,CAISVRDRVFNEQFF
11,NA,NA,TRBJ1-5,TRBV29-1,TGCAGCGTTTATAGCAATCAGCCCCAGCATTTT,CSVYSNQPQHF
21,NA,NA,TRBJ1-5,TRBV15,TGTGCCACCAGCAGAGATGTCTTGGACTTTAACAAGGGATATGGCAATCAGCCCCAGCATTTT,CATSRDVLDFNKGYGNQPQHF
14,NA,TRBD1,TRBJ2-5,TRBV7-3,TGTGCCAGCAGCCCGGGACAGGGGACGGGGACCCAGTACTTC,CASSPGQGTGTQYF
14,many,NA,TRBJ1-3,TRBV12-3/TRBV12-4,TGTGCCAGCAGTTTACGACACTCTGGAAACACCATATATTTT,CASSLRHSGNTIYF
15,few,NA,TRBJ2-4,TRBV5-1,TGCGCCAGCAGCTTGGGGACAGTAGCCAAAAACATTCAGTACTTC,CASSLGTVAKNIQYF
19,few,NA,TRBJ1-3,TRBV4-1,TGCGCCAGCAGCCAGGATCTCAGTTTGGGCCCGGACTCTGGAAACACCATATATTTT,CASSQDLSLGPDSGNTIYF
19,NA,NA,TRBJ2-1,TRBV7-9,TGTGCCAGCAGCCCCCCCGTCAGGGGCAGAAGAAGCTCCTACAATGAGCAGTTCTTC,CASSPPVRGRRSSYNEQFF
15,NA,TRBD1,TRBJ2-5,TRBV2,TGTGCCAGCAGTAGACCGGGACAGGGTGGAAAGACCCAGTACTTC,CASSRPGQGGKTQYF
14,many,NA,TRBJ2-3,TRBV5-1,TGCGCCAGCAGACCAGGACCAGGAGCAGATACGCAGTATTTT,CASRPGPGADTQYF
14,many,NA,TRBJ2-3,TRBV27,TGTGCCAGCAGCATTGGGGGCGGCGCAGATACGCAGTATTTT,CASSIGGGADTQYF
14,many,NA,TRBJ2-2,TRBV10-3,TGTGCCATCAGAGAGACAGGGAACACCGGGGAGCTGTTTTTT,CAIRETGNTGELFF
15,few,NA,TRBJ2-2,TRBV12-3/TRBV12-4,TGTGCCAGCAGTTTGATGGACGGTAACACCGGGGAGCTGTTTTTT,CASSLMDGNTGELFF
16,NA,NA,TRBJ1-2,TRBV4-1,TGCGCCAGCAGCCATCCCCGGGGGAGGGTTGGGGATGGCTACACCTTC,CASSHPRGRVGDGYTF
15,few,NA,TRBJ1-1,TRBV20-1,TGCAGTGCTAGGATCAGCCCCCTGAAGAACACTGAAGCTTTCTTT,CSARISPLKNTEAFF
14,NA,NA,TRBJ2-5,TRBV20-1,TGCAGTGCTAGCCTAGGTGTTTGGGGCGAGACCCAGTACTTC,CSASLGVWGETQYF
14,few,NA,TRBJ1-5,TRBV19,TGTGCCAGTAGTGGTCAGATAAGCAATCAGCCCCAGCATTTT,CASSGQISNQPQHF